Listed below are T cell receptor beta chains from one sample, sequenced in a study of T cells after yellow fever vaccination. From the 5' RACE reads, TCRdb called clonotypes with MiXCR, one entry per CDR3 protein. Among around 530,000 distinct CDR3 sequences, 17% were seen once, and the ten largest hold 17%. Material: PBMCs, obtained around 5 days after the first yellow fever vaccination. The receptors were gathered from a man aged 18-30 years who received the YFV17D yellow fever vaccine. Each CDR3 is given with its conserved first and last residue. Each record gives: clone size, V gene, J gene, D gene, CDR3 DNA, CDR3 protein. The D gene is left open where the match is weak. Clone size is not always given. Where it is, it says once, few, many or a class for expanded clones.

clone size: once; V gene: TRBV24-1; J gene: TRBJ2-2; D gene: TRBD1; CDR3 DNA: TGTGCCACCACCGGGACAGGGGGAACCGGGGAGCTGTTTTTT; CDR3 protein: CATTGTGGTGELFF
clone size: NA; V gene: TRBV18; J gene: TRBJ2-7; D gene: TRBD1; CDR3 DNA: TGTGCCAGCTCTCAGACAGGGGCAGAGGGGCAGTACTTC; CDR3 protein: CASSQTGAEGQYF
clone size: few; V gene: TRBV5-5; J gene: TRBJ2-3; D gene: NA; CDR3 DNA: TGTGCCAGCAGCTCGACTATGGAGGCCCTGGCGCAGTATTTT; CDR3 protein: CASSSTMEALAQYF
clone size: few; V gene: TRBV12-3/TRBV12-4; J gene: TRBJ1-5; D gene: NA; CDR3 DNA: TGTGCCAGCAAAACCGGGGCCACCAATCAGCCCCAGCATTTT; CDR3 protein: CASKTGATNQPQHF
clone size: NA; V gene: TRBV6-5; J gene: TRBJ2-3; D gene: NA; CDR3 DNA: TGTGCCAGCAGTAACAGGGTTAGCACAGATACGCAGTATTTT; CDR3 protein: CASSNRVSTDTQYF
clone size: NA; V gene: TRBV24-1; J gene: TRBJ2-5; D gene: NA; CDR3 DNA: TGTGCCACCAGTGATCACCCAGGAGGAGAGACCCAGTACTTC; CDR3 protein: CATSDHPGGETQYF
clone size: few; V gene: TRBV7-9; J gene: TRBJ1-6; D gene: TRBD1; CDR3 DNA: TGTGCCAGCAGCCGGACAGGGGGATCACCCCTCCACTTT; CDR3 protein: CASSRTGGSPLHF
clone size: NA; V gene: TRBV5-1; J gene: TRBJ2-3; D gene: TRBD2; CDR3 DNA: TGCGCCAGCAGCTTGGCGCTAGCGGGGCCAGGGAGTACGCAGTATTTT; CDR3 protein: CASSLALAGPGSTQYF
clone size: few; V gene: TRBV4-3; J gene: TRBJ2-1; D gene: NA; CDR3 DNA: TGCGCCAGCAGCCAAGAGCTTCCCCGCCCAAATGAGCAGTTCTTC; CDR3 protein: CASSQELPRPNEQFF
clone size: NA; V gene: TRBV3-1; J gene: TRBJ1-2; D gene: NA; CDR3 DNA: TGTGCCAGCAGCCAAGATAAGACCAGGGTGTATGGCTACACCTTC; CDR3 protein: CASSQDKTRVYGYTF
clone size: few; V gene: TRBV12-3/TRBV12-4; J gene: TRBJ2-7; D gene: TRBD1; CDR3 DNA: TGTGCCAGCAGTTGGGGGACAGGGTTGTCCTACGAGCAGTACTTC; CDR3 protein: CASSWGTGLSYEQYF
clone size: NA; V gene: TRBV4-2; J gene: TRBJ1-4; D gene: NA; CDR3 DNA: TGTGCCAGCAGCCAAGCGTCCAGGGGTAGTGAAAAACTGTTTTTT; CDR3 protein: CASSQASRGSEKLFF
clone size: once; V gene: TRBV6-1; J gene: TRBJ1-2; D gene: TRBD1; CDR3 DNA: TGTGGCGCATACCCGGGACAGGGAACGGGTGGCTACACCTTC; CDR3 protein: CGAYPGQGTGGYTF
clone size: NA; V gene: TRBV14; J gene: TRBJ2-1; D gene: NA; CDR3 DNA: TGTGCCAGCAGCCAAGAGACGAGCGGTGAGCAGTTCTTC; CDR3 protein: CASSQETSGEQFF
clone size: NA; V gene: TRBV20-1; J gene: TRBJ2-7; D gene: NA; CDR3 DNA: TGCAGTGCTAGGGCAGGCCAATCCTACGAGCAGTACTTC; CDR3 protein: CSARAGQSYEQYF
clone size: many; V gene: TRBV5-6; J gene: TRBJ2-1; D gene: NA; CDR3 DNA: TGTGCCAGCAGCTTGAACCAGGGAAGGTACAATGAGCAGTTCTTC; CDR3 protein: CASSLNQGRYNEQFF
clone size: few; V gene: TRBV19; J gene: TRBJ1-5; D gene: NA; CDR3 DNA: TGTGCCAGTAGTGTACAGGCGCTCAACAATCAGCCCCAGCATTTT; CDR3 protein: CASSVQALNNQPQHF
clone size: NA; V gene: TRBV5-1; J gene: TRBJ2-5; D gene: TRBD2; CDR3 DNA: TGCGCCAGCAGCTTGGCTAGCGGGGGTACCTACCAAGAGACCCAGTACTTC; CDR3 protein: CASSLASGGTYQETQYF
clone size: many; V gene: TRBV18; J gene: TRBJ2-3; D gene: TRBD1; CDR3 DNA: TGTGCCAGCAGCCCCAGACAGGGTTCCACAGATACGCAGTATTTT; CDR3 protein: CASSPRQGSTDTQYF
clone size: NA; V gene: TRBV7-3; J gene: TRBJ1-4; D gene: NA; CDR3 DNA: TGTGCCAGCAGCTTACATCCCAGGGGCTCAACTAATGAAAAACTGTTTTTT; CDR3 protein: CASSLHPRGSTNEKLFF
clone size: few; V gene: TRBV6-1; J gene: TRBJ1-1; D gene: NA; CDR3 DNA: TGTGCCAGCAGTACCCAGGGGCCCGTTCGGACTGAAGCTTTCTTT; CDR3 protein: CASSTQGPVRTEAFF
clone size: many; V gene: TRBV5-1; J gene: TRBJ2-7; D gene: NA; CDR3 DNA: TGCGCCAGCAGCTTGGCGCAGTCCTACGAGCAGTACTTC; CDR3 protein: CASSLAQSYEQYF
clone size: few; V gene: TRBV5-1; J gene: TRBJ1-6; D gene: TRBD1; CDR3 DNA: TGCGCCAGCAGACCAAACGACAGGGTGATCAATTCACCCCTCCACTTT; CDR3 protein: CASRPNDRVINSPLHF
clone size: many; V gene: TRBV2; J gene: TRBJ2-5; D gene: NA; CDR3 DNA: TGTGCCAGCAGGGAGGGATTTCTGGGCGCGACCCAGTACTTC; CDR3 protein: CASREGFLGATQYF
clone size: NA; V gene: TRBV27; J gene: TRBJ2-3; D gene: TRBD1; CDR3 DNA: TGTGCCAGCAGAGACAGGGGCGGGCAAGATACGCAGTATTTT; CDR3 protein: CASRDRGGQDTQYF
clone size: few; V gene: TRBV11-2; J gene: TRBJ1-2; D gene: NA; CDR3 DNA: TGTGCCAGCAGCTTTCAAGGGACCTATGGCTACACCTTC; CDR3 protein: CASSFQGTYGYTF
clone size: NA; V gene: TRBV12-3/TRBV12-4; J gene: TRBJ1-2; D gene: NA; CDR3 DNA: TGTGCCAGCAGTCGTAGCATGGGCTCTTACACCTTC; CDR3 protein: CASSRSMGSYTF
clone size: few; V gene: TRBV4-3; J gene: TRBJ1-4; D gene: TRBD1; CDR3 DNA: TGCGCCAGCAGCCAAGAAGGGGACAGGGGTAATGAAAAACTGTTTTTT; CDR3 protein: CASSQEGDRGNEKLFF
clone size: few; V gene: TRBV7-3; J gene: TRBJ2-4; D gene: NA; CDR3 DNA: TGTGCCAGCAGCTTGGGGGGGGCAAGCAAAAACATTCAGTACTTC; CDR3 protein: CASSLGGASKNIQYF
clone size: many; V gene: TRBV5-1; J gene: TRBJ2-4; D gene: NA; CDR3 DNA: TGCGCCAGCAGCCCCGGACAGTTACTAAACATTCAGTACTTC; CDR3 protein: CASSPGQLLNIQYF
clone size: NA; V gene: TRBV5-1; J gene: TRBJ2-3; D gene: NA; CDR3 DNA: TGCGCCAGCAGCTTGAACCAGGGAAACACAGATACGCAGTATTTT; CDR3 protein: CASSLNQGNTDTQYF
clone size: few; V gene: TRBV15; J gene: TRBJ2-3; D gene: TRBD1; CDR3 DNA: TGTGCCACCAGCGGACAGCTCTGGGACAGGGGACCCGCAGATACGCAGTATTTT; CDR3 protein: CATSGQLWDRGPADTQYF
clone size: few; V gene: TRBV4-1; J gene: TRBJ2-7; D gene: NA; CDR3 DNA: TGCGCCAGCAGCCAAGGAGGGAGGCTAGTGAACGAGCAGTACTTC; CDR3 protein: CASSQGGRLVNEQYF
clone size: NA; V gene: TRBV4-3; J gene: TRBJ2-1; D gene: NA; CDR3 DNA: TGCGCCAGCAGCCAAGATTCGGGCTCCTACAATGAGCAGTTCTTC; CDR3 protein: CASSQDSGSYNEQFF
clone size: few; V gene: TRBV9; J gene: TRBJ1-2; D gene: NA; CDR3 DNA: TGTGCCAGCAGCGTAGCCGTTCCGGGGGGCGATAACTATGGCTACACCTTC; CDR3 protein: CASSVAVPGGDNYGYTF
clone size: NA; V gene: TRBV7-2; J gene: TRBJ1-2; D gene: NA; CDR3 DNA: TGTGCCAGCAGCTTAGGTTCCAATGGCTACACCTTC; CDR3 protein: CASSLGSNGYTF
clone size: few; V gene: TRBV7-2; J gene: TRBJ2-2; D gene: TRBD1; CDR3 DNA: TGTGCCAGCAGCTCGCAGGGACAGGCGAACACCGGGGAGCTGTTTTTT; CDR3 protein: CASSSQGQANTGELFF
clone size: few; V gene: TRBV5-1; J gene: TRBJ2-3; D gene: NA; CDR3 DNA: TGCGCCAGCAGCGGAGCGAAAAGCACAGATACGCAGTATTTT; CDR3 protein: CASSGAKSTDTQYF
clone size: NA; V gene: TRBV4-3; J gene: TRBJ2-3; D gene: NA; CDR3 DNA: TGCGCCAGCAGCCAAGGTCTTGGGGCAGATACGCAGTATTTT; CDR3 protein: CASSQGLGADTQYF
clone size: NA; V gene: TRBV11-3; J gene: TRBJ2-3; D gene: NA; CDR3 DNA: TGTGCCAGCAGCTTAGCTCATCATAGTGCATATACGCAGTATTTT; CDR3 protein: CASSLAHHSAYTQYF
clone size: few; V gene: TRBV4-1; J gene: TRBJ2-2; D gene: NA; CDR3 DNA: TGCGCCAGCAGCTCTAACTCGGGACTGATCACCGGGGAGCTGTTTTTT; CDR3 protein: CASSSNSGLITGELFF
clone size: NA; V gene: TRBV4-1; J gene: TRBJ1-5; D gene: NA; CDR3 DNA: TGCGCCAGCAGCCGGTTGCAGCAAGGCAATCAGCCCCAGCATTTT; CDR3 protein: CASSRLQQGNQPQHF
clone size: few; V gene: TRBV2; J gene: TRBJ2-1; D gene: NA; CDR3 DNA: TGTGCCAGCAACCGGGGCAGTGAGCAGTTCTTC; CDR3 protein: CASNRGSEQFF
clone size: few; V gene: TRBV20-1; J gene: TRBJ1-6; D gene: TRBD1; CDR3 DNA: TGCAGTGCGGGGGGACAGGGTTATAATTCACCCCTCCACTTT; CDR3 protein: CSAGGQGYNSPLHF
clone size: once; V gene: TRBV5-1; J gene: TRBJ2-5; D gene: NA; CDR3 DNA: TGCGCCAGCAGCGGGGGGGCCGGACAAGAGACCCAGTACTTC; CDR3 protein: CASSGGAGQETQYF
clone size: NA; V gene: TRBV5-1; J gene: TRBJ2-5; D gene: NA; CDR3 DNA: TGCGCCAGCAGCTTGGAAGTGGGGAAAGAGACCCAGTACTTC; CDR3 protein: CASSLEVGKETQYF
clone size: NA; V gene: TRBV3-1; J gene: TRBJ2-3; D gene: TRBD1; CDR3 DNA: TGTGCCAGCAAAACAGGGGAGAGCACAGATACGCAGTATTTT; CDR3 protein: CASKTGESTDTQYF
clone size: NA; V gene: TRBV12-3/TRBV12-4; J gene: TRBJ2-5; D gene: TRBD1; CDR3 DNA: TGTGCCAGCAGCCCCGAGACAGGGGGAGAGACCCAGTACTTC; CDR3 protein: CASSPETGGETQYF
clone size: NA; V gene: TRBV5-1; J gene: TRBJ2-2; D gene: NA; CDR3 DNA: TGCGCCAGCAGCTTGGCGGCGGGGTCCGGGGAGCTGTTTTTT; CDR3 protein: CASSLAAGSGELFF
clone size: few; V gene: TRBV6-2/TRBV6-3; J gene: TRBJ2-4; D gene: NA; CDR3 DNA: TGTGCCAGCAGTACGCAGGTTTTAGCCAAAAACATTCAGTACTTC; CDR3 protein: CASSTQVLAKNIQYF